This entry lists 18 T cell receptor beta chains sequenced from one sample in a study of metastatic and nonmetastatic thyroid tumors. Every patient underwent thyroid surgery untreated. TCRdb used MiXCR to call clones anew from the PCR reads. The table records approximately 65,000 clones, less than 5% of them present only once. Sequencing was carried out using blood. The receptors originated from a female donor with papillary thyroid cancer or a benign thyroid nodule (not recorded which). Some clones in this sample may be carry-over from other donors' samples.

The chain uses TRBV6-4 and TRBJ2-1; 10 bases map to TRBD2. Germline loops: CDR1 MRHNA, CDR2 SNTAGT. The J segment lost 4 bases and the V segment lost 2 bases, leaving 2 bases of the junction unmatched. The CDR3 sequence is 15 residues long. This CDR3 reads CASSDRLAGYNEQFF. CDR3 DNA: TGTGCCAGCAGTGACCGACTAGCGGGTTACAATGAGCAGTTCTTC.

In this sample, this clone turned up many times. This chain uses TRBV4-1 with TRBJ2-3; possible D gene TRBD2, 6 bases. CDR1 is MGHRA, CDR2 YSYEKL, per germline. Trimming removed 0 bases at V and 2 bases at J, with 15 bases between. CDR3 length equals 17 residues. CDR3 in amino acids: CASSQDGGGTNTDTQYF. As DNA, the CDR3 is TGCGCCAGCAGCCAAGATGGTGGAGGGACCAACACAGATACGCAGTATTTT.

This clone was found many times. The chain is built from TRBV12-3 or TRBV12-4 and TRBJ2-7; D may be TRBD2 (5 bases). V shed 5 bases and J shed 4 bases, with 9 bases lying between them. The CDR3 extends over 12 amino acids. In nucleotides, the CDR3 is TGTGCCAGCAGTCCCCAGCGGTACGAGCAGTACTTC. It translates to CASSPQRYEQYF.

This clone occurred many times. The chain carries TRBV28 and TRBJ1-5, with D possibly matching TRBD1 (5 bases). V shed 8 bases and J shed 0 bases, with 8 bases lying between them. There are 13 residues in the CDR3. The germline CDR1 and CDR2 sequences are MDHEN and SYDVKM. CDR3 sequence (DNA): TGTGCCAGCGGGCAGGGTAGCAATCAGCCCCAGCATTTT. Translating gives CASGQGSNQPQHF.

Concerning this clone: One junction end disagrees with the germline gene, perhaps due to a read error. The chain employs TRBV27 and TRBJ1-5; D is possibly TRBD1 (5 bases). Germline V gene lookup returns CDR1 MNHEY and CDR2 SMNVEV (reference sequence). This CDR3 region has 15 residues. The CDR3 region has the DNA TGTGCCGGCAGGGCCCTTCCGGGTAGCAATCAGCCCCAGCATTTT. Translation: CAGRALPGSNQPQHF.

In its sample, this clone was seen many times. The chain recombines TRBV27 with TRBJ2-7; 16 bases agree with TRBD2. Unmatched junction bases numbered 11, after V lost 6 bases and J lost 6 bases. Looked up from germline, CDR1 is MNHEY and CDR2 is SMNVEV (reference sequence). The CDR3 spans 17 residues. CDR3 coding DNA: TGTGCCAGCAGACGAGGGACTAGCGGGAGGGGGGTAAGCGAGCAGTACTTC. It translates to CASRRGTSGRGVSEQYF.

A note on this clone: Compared with germline, one end of the junction differs, possibly owing to a read error. This rearrangement joins TRBV6-2 or TRBV6-3 to TRBJ1-1, with 8 nucleotides matching TRBD1. The CDR3 totals 15 residues. The germline CDR1 and CDR2 sequences are MNHEY and SVGEGT. CDR3 amino acids: CASSLTGDGNTEASF. CDR3 sequence (DNA): TGTGCCAGCAGTTTGACAGGGGACGGGAACACTGAAGCTTCCTTT.

This clone was found many times. The CDR3 loop is CSARDGSGSTDTQYF. The CDR3 DNA sequence: TGCAGTGCTAGAGACGGGAGCGGGAGCACAGATACGCAGTATTTT. The chain employs TRBV20-1 and TRBJ2-3; a weak D match, TRBD2 (6 bases). The CDR3 contains 15 residues. V was clipped by 0 bases and J by 0 bases, with 10 bases between them. CDR1 is DFQATT, CDR2 SNEGSKA, per germline (reference sequence).

This clone was detected ten times or more. The chain carries TRBV10-3 and TRBJ2-7, with 9 bases that match TRBD1. This CDR3 has 15 amino acids. V dropped 3 bases and J dropped 1; count of bases not matched to a gene: 4. Germline CDR1 is ENHRY and CDR2 is SYGVKD. This chain's CDR3 is CAISDGTGKSYEQYF. The CDR3 coding sequence is TGTGCCATCAGTGACGGGACAGGGAAATCCTACGAGCAGTACTTC.

This clone came up many times. This chain connects TRBV3-1 to TRBJ1-1, with D hard to call. The CDR3 is made up of 11 amino acids. Germline loops: CDR1 LGHDT, CDR2 YNNKEL (reference sequence). V lost 2 bases to trimming and J lost 7 bases, with 5 bases between them. In DNA, the CDR3 is TGTGCCAGCAGCCAATCAGGTGAAGCTTTCTTT. Amino acids: CASSQSGEAFF. The entire variable domain, with the rest obtained from reference TRBV3-1 and TRBJ1-1, is as follows: DTAVSQTPKYLVTQMGNDKSIKCEQNLGHDTMYWYKQDSKKFLKIMFSYNNKELIINETVPNRFSPKSPDKAHLNLHINSLELGDSAVYFCASSQSGEAFFGQGTRLTVV.

This clone was seen ten or more times. This rearrangement joins TRBV19 to TRBJ1-5; D gene ambiguous. Germline V lookup: CDR1 LNHDA, CDR2 SQIVND (reference sequence). This CDR3 has 15 residues. Trimming removed 3 bases from V and 6 bases from J, with 15 bases in between. This CDR3 reads CASSMGTAGRQPQHF. As DNA, the CDR3 is TGTGCCAGTAGTATGGGTACGGCAGGACGTCAGCCCCAGCATTTT.

In its sample, this clone was seen many times. The chain has TRBV11-2 and TRBJ1-2, with no clear D. The length of the CDR3 is 12 residues. The V end lost 2 bases, the J end lost 4 bases, and 5 bases lay between the germline ends. Germline loops: CDR1 SGHAT, CDR2 FQNNGV. The CDR3: CASSLNVYGYTF. In DNA, the CDR3 is TGTGCCAGCAGCTTAAATGTCTATGGCTACACCTTC.

This clone was seen many times. The rearrangement uses TRBV19 and TRBJ1-4; D not certain. CDR1 and CDR2 (germline): LNHDA, SQIVND (reference sequence). CDR3 length: 15 amino acids. V dropped 7 bases and J dropped 3 bases, with 15 bases sitting between them. The CDR3, as DNA: TGTGCCAGTACGAGGGAGACTGGGGCTAATGAAAAACTGTTTTTT. As protein: CASTRETGANEKLFF.

This clone has only a few counts. This sequence joins TRBV6-1 and TRBJ2-2; D gene ambiguous. The germline V and J ends were trimmed by 2 bases and 3 bases, with 4 bases remaining between them. The CDR3 consists of 13 residues. The V gene's germline CDR1 is MNHNS and CDR2 SASEGT. CDR3 nucleotides: TGTGCCAGCAGTGAAAGGGACACCGGGGAGCTGTTTTTT. This sequence encodes CASSERDTGELFF.

The rearrangement links TRBV28 to TRBJ2-5; 7 bases are a match to TRBD2. The trim removed 8 bases at V and 3 bases at J, leaving 6 bases unmatched. CDR3 length: 13 residues. Germline assignment: CDR1 MDHEN and CDR2 SYDVKM. DNA for the CDR3: TGTGCCAGCGGGAGGGTGGATGAAGAGACCCAGTACTTC. Amino acid sequence: CASGRVDEETQYF.

This clone has ten or more counts. The chain combines TRBV7-9 with TRBJ2-4; tentative D call: TRBD1 (6 bases). CDR3 size: 13 residues. Trimming removed 1 base at V and 8 bases at J, with 9 bases between. Germline CDR1 and CDR2: SEHNR and FQNEAQ (reference sequence). CDR3 DNA: TGTGCCAGCAGCTTAGACAGGGTAGACATTCAGTACTTC. Protein sequence: CASSLDRVDIQYF. The full variable domain, its missing parts supplied by reference TRBV7-9 and TRBJ2-4, is DTGVSQNPRHKITKRGQNVTFRCDPISEHNRLYWYRQTLGQGPEFLTYFQNEAQLEKSRLLSDRFSAERPKGSFSTLEIQRTEQGDSAMYLCASSLDRVDIQYFGAGTRLSVL.

Ten or more counts support this clone. The rearrangement links TRBV7-3 to TRBJ2-2; D not resolved. The CDR3 spans 13 residues. CDR1 is SGHTA, CDR2 FQGTGA, per germline. Trimming removed 5 bases from V and 6 bases from J, with 10 bases in between. The chain's CDR3 is CASSATGAGELFF. The CDR3 DNA follows: TGTGCCAGCAGCGCCACCGGCGCCGGGGAGCTGTTTTTT.

This clone was counted at least ten times. The rearrangement uses TRBV28 and TRBJ2-1; the match to TRBD2 covers 14 bases. This CDR3 comprises 16 residues. The germline CDR1 and CDR2 sequences are MDHEN and SYDVKM. V shed 6 bases, J shed 5 bases, and the junction held 6 bases outside the gene matches. This CDR3 is CASRQRTSGRNNEQFF. The CDR3, as DNA: TGTGCCAGCAGGCAAAGGACTAGCGGGAGGAACAATGAGCAGTTCTTC.